The T cell receptor (beta chain) described here comes from a study of T cells in Graves' hyperthyroidism and ophthalmopathy. There were TCR beta CDR3 regions amplified from RNA transcripts. The TCR CDR3 first-round RT-PCR relied on the HTBI primer set. TCRdb itself ran the multiplex PCR reads through MiXCR, one entry per CDR3 protein. Of approximately 590,000 distinct CDR3 sequences listed, under 60% are singletons. Per the germline V gene, CDR1 is SGHTA and CDR2 is FQGNSA. Trimming removed 4 bases from V and 0 bases from J, with 12 bases in between. This CDR3 is built from 15 residues. Sequencing was done on a sample of peripheral blood or thyroid tissue (not recorded which). The chain has TRBV7-2 and TRBJ1-2; D ambiguous. This receptor was obtained from a woman younger than 35 with Graves' hyperthyroidism. The CDR3 coding sequence is TGTGCCAGCAGCTCCCTACACCTTTCTAACTATGGCTACACCTTC. Translating gives CASSSLHLSNYGYTF.